This TCR beta chain came from a study of vaccination effects on CD4 cells after COVID-19. Study-level information: Viral peptide pool expansion of antigen-specific CD4+ T cells preceded sequencing in the ViraFEST assay.

Germline V CDR1 and CDR2: GTSNPN, SVGIG (reference sequence). This CDR3 has 15 residues. Trimming took off 8 bases at V and 7 bases at J, with 26 bases between the two ends. The table came from immunoSEQ multiplex PCR; TCRdb's copy has only in-frame clones and leaves some out. The sample lists fewer than 75,000 clones, about four fifths occurring once. The culture ran for about 10 days, and then CD4+ T cells were isolated. Participants each got two BNT162b2 or mRNA-1273 vaccine doses. The authors exchanged half the medium for IL-2 medium on days 3 and 7. Points from the study as a whole: The study found marked clonal contraction of infection- and vaccine-induced clones late after vaccination.

Comment on this clone: Its antigen is not known.

This sequence was found in a human donor who received a COVID-19 vaccine. The chain uses TRBV30 and TRBJ1-2, with TRBD1 as a possible D gene (5 bases). The sequences come from CD4+ T cells from PBMCs cultured without peptide, collected after COVID-19 vaccination. CDR3 residues: CATGEGRRIDGGYTF. The CDR3, as DNA: TGTGCCACCGGGGAGGGACGCAGGATCGACGGTGGCTACACCTTC.